This is a list of T cell receptor beta chains from one sample in a study of beta chain features in type 1 diabetes. Clones were sequenced by immunoSEQ multiplex PCR, and TCRdb holds only the in-frame ones, with some missing. Counted here are a few hundred thousand clones, around 15% occurring once; the ten biggest clones make up under 0.02%. Sequencing used naive CD4+ T cells from blood. These receptors all come from a woman aged 18-30 years in good health. The CDR3 runs from the conserved cysteine through the conserved F or W. The D gene is left open where the match is weak. Size is stated for part of the rows, as once, few or many counts, or as a class when the clone is expanded.

>NA|TRBV28|NA|TRBJ2-7
TGTGCCAGCAGATCCACAGGGAGTTCCCGCGAGCAGTACTTC
CASRSTGSSREQYF
>few|TRBV27|NA|TRBJ1-4
TGTGCCAGCAGTTCGGCGGACACAGGGCGAGTAAAAAAACTGTTTTTT
CASSSADTGRVKKLFF
>few|TRBV29-1|NA|TRBJ2-1
TGCAGCGTTGAAGTATCGGGCCTCGTCGGGAGCAATGAGCAGTTCTTC
CSVEVSGLVGSNEQFF
>few|TRBV18|TRBD2|TRBJ2-1
TGTGCCAGCTCATCGGGGGTAGCGGGGCGTCGGGATGAGCAGTTCTTC
CASSSGVAGRRDEQFF
>few|TRBV19|NA|TRBJ2-3
TGTGCCAGTAGTACCCAGGGCGGCGCAGATACGCAGTATTTT
CASSTQGGADTQYF
>few|TRBV30|NA|TRBJ1-5
TGTGCCTGGTCCCGGGATAGCAATCAGCCCCAGCATTTT
CAWSRDSNQPQHF
>few|TRBV5-4|TRBD2|TRBJ2-3
TGTGCCAGCAGCTTGAATTCAGCGGGAGTTGCAGATACGCAGTATTTT
CASSLNSAGVADTQYF
>NA|TRBV2|NA|TRBJ1-5
TGTGCCAGTAGGGGGGGGGCCCGCAATCAGCCCCAGCATTTT
CASRGGARNQPQHF
>NA|TRBV30|TRBD1|TRBJ1-2
TGTGCCTGGGGACAGGCTAACTATGGCTACACCTTC
CAWGQANYGYTF
>few|TRBV30|NA|TRBJ1-1
TGTGCCTGGAGTCGTCCAGGGCGTATCACTGAAGCTTTCTTT
CAWSRPGRITEAFF
>few|TRBV6-5|NA|TRBJ2-7
TGTGCCAGCAGTCCCACGAGCACCTACGAGCAGTACTTC
CASSPTSTYEQYF
>few|TRBV4-2|TRBD2|TRBJ2-7
TGTGCCAGCAGCCAAGAGGGGACTAGGGGATCCGAGCAGTACTTC
CASSQEGTRGSEQYF
>few|TRBV5-1|TRBD1|TRBJ2-7
TGCGCCAGCAGCAGGGACAGGGGCTACGAGCAGTACTTC
CASSRDRGYEQYF
>few|TRBV7-2|TRBD2|TRBJ2-5
TGTGCCAGCAGCCTTTTAGCGGGAGACGAGACCCAGTACTTC
CASSLLAGDETQYF
>NA|TRBV2|NA|TRBJ2-3
TGTGCCAGCAGGCCATCCCGGGATACGCAGTATTTT
CASRPSRDTQYF
>few|TRBV29-1|TRBD1|TRBJ1-1
TGCAGCGTTCGGACAGGGTTGGACACTGAAGCTTTCTTT
CSVRTGLDTEAFF
>few|TRBV5-1|TRBD2|TRBJ2-5
TGCGCCAGCAGCTTGCTTACTAGCGGCCAAGAGACCCAGTACTTC
CASSLLTSGQETQYF
>few|TRBV29-1|TRBD2|TRBJ2-5
TGCAGCTCCTCCGGGACTAGCCGACTACTCCAAGAGACCCAGTACTTC
CSSSGTSRLLQETQYF
>NA|TRBV30|TRBD1|TRBJ1-4
TGTGCCTGGAGCCTTTTAGGCAGGGGGCTTGAAAAACTGTTTTTT
CAWSLLGRGLEKLFF
>NA|TRBV5-4|NA|TRBJ2-7
TGTGCCAGCAGCTCCGGACTTTCGCCGTACGAGCAGTACTTC
CASSSGLSPYEQYF
>few|TRBV11-3|NA|TRBJ2-5
TGTGCCAGCAGTTCGAGGCGTTGGGAGACCCAGTACTTC
CASSSRRWETQYF
>few|TRBV9|TRBD2|TRBJ2-1
TGTGCCAGCAGCGCCGGACTAGCGGGGAATGAGCAGTTCTTC
CASSAGLAGNEQFF
>NA|TRBV29-1|TRBD2|TRBJ2-7
TGCAGCGTTTTAGGACTAGCGTTTTCCTACGAGCAGTACTTC
CSVLGLAFSYEQYF
>few|TRBV5-1|TRBD2|TRBJ2-2
TGCGCCAGCAGACTAGCGGGAGGGCCCGGGGAGCTGTTTTTT
CASRLAGGPGELFF
>NA|TRBV6-5|NA|TRBJ2-7
TGTGCCAGCAGTTACTCGAGCAGGCTGGCAAACGAGCAGTACTTC
CASSYSSRLANEQYF
>few|TRBV28|NA|TRBJ1-2
TGTGCCAGCAGTTTGGAGGGGAGGCACTATGGCTACACCTTC
CASSLEGRHYGYTF
>NA|TRBV2|NA|TRBJ1-2
NA
CASILGPGQGYNYGYTF
>few|TRBV7-2|TRBD1|TRBJ1-5
TGTGCCAGCAGCTTAACAGGGGGTCAGCCCCAGCATTTT
CASSLTGGQPQHF
>NA|TRBV18|TRBD1|TRBJ1-5
TGTGCCAGCTCACCCGGACAGGGCGATCAGCCCCAGCATTTT
CASSPGQGDQPQHF
>few|TRBV7-9|NA|TRBJ2-7
TGTGCCAGCAGCTTTGTGGCCCCCTACGAGCAGTACTTC
CASSFVAPYEQYF
>few|TRBV27|NA|TRBJ2-1
TGTGCCAGCAGTCGGGGTAGTCAGTTCTTC
CASSRGSQFF
>few|TRBV7-6|TRBD2|TRBJ2-1
TGTGCCAGCAGCTCAAGGACTAGCGGGATGTACAATGAGCAGTTCTTC
CASSSRTSGMYNEQFF
>few|TRBV14|TRBD2|TRBJ2-5
TGTGCCAGCAGGCCAGCGGGAGGAGAGACCCAGTACTTC
CASRPAGGETQYF
>NA|TRBV2|TRBD1|TRBJ1-2
TGTGCCAGTGGGACAGGCCCCAACTATGGCTACACCTTC
CASGTGPNYGYTF
>NA|TRBV28|NA|TRBJ2-2
TGTGCCAGCACCGGGTTTCGTACCGGGGAGCTGTTTTTT
CASTGFRTGELFF
>NA|TRBV7-8|NA|TRBJ1-5
TGTGCCAGCAGCTTAACAGGGTTTCAGCCCCAGCATTTT
CASSLTGFQPQHF
>few|TRBV29-1|NA|TRBJ2-1
TGCAGCGTTGACCACGGGAAGAATGAGCAGTTCTTC
CSVDHGKNEQFF
>NA|TRBV7-2|TRBD2|TRBJ2-2
TGTGCCAGCAGCTTAGATCGCTCGGGAGGGCCGGCCGGGGAGCTGTTTTTT
CASSLDRSGGPAGELFF
>few|TRBV30|NA|TRBJ1-4
TGTGCCTGGAGTGTACAGGGCCGGGGTAATGAAAAACTGTTTTTT
CAWSVQGRGNEKLFF
>NA|TRBV14|NA|TRBJ2-7
TGTGCCAGCAGCCAAGAAAGTCGACCCCGAGGACTCAAAAGATACGAGCAGTACTTC
CASSQESRPRGLKRYEQYF
>NA|TRBV29-1|TRBD1|TRBJ2-7
TGCAGCGCTAGACAGGGCCGGTCCTACGAGCAGTACTTC
CSARQGRSYEQYF
>few|TRBV4-3|TRBD1|TRBJ1-5
TGCGCCAGCAGCCCCCACCCAACAGGGGCCGCCGGGCCCCAGCATTTT
CASSPHPTGAAGPQHF
>NA|TRBV7-3|NA|TRBJ2-5
TGTGCCAGCAGCTTATCCTTCGGCGGTGGTAAAGAGACCCAGTACTTC
CASSLSFGGGKETQYF